A single sample is the source of the 25 T cell receptor beta chains below, sequenced in a study of cytomegalovirus exposure and HLA in healthy donors. 13 Jbeta primers and 60 Vbeta primers were used for the PCR. The data were produced by immunoSEQ multiplex PCR, yet TCRdb's version contains in-frame clones alone and is incomplete. This table has some 190,000 clones, over 65% appearing once. Input material: PBMCs. Receptor source: a man in his late teens or twenties in good health and CMV-seronegative.

The chain uses TRBV7-9 and TRBJ2-7, with 7 bases fitting TRBD2. In germline, CDR1 is SEHNR, CDR2 FQNEAQ (reference sequence). This CDR3 region has 14 residues. V shed 2 bases and J 7 bases; nucleotides not matched to a gene: 8. CDR3 in DNA: TGTGCCAGCAGCTTAACGACGGGAGCGGGGGAGCAGTACTTC. Its translation: CASSLTTGAGEQYF.

This clone showed up just once. The rearrangement links TRBV30 to TRBJ2-5; 10 bases are shared with TRBD1. The CDR3 length is 15 residues. Germline assignment: CDR1 GTSNPN and CDR2 SVGIG (reference sequence). V was clipped by 4 bases and J by 4 bases; unmatched bases: 9. The CDR3 sequence: CAWNPTGGKVETQYF. DNA for the CDR3: TGTGCCTGGAATCCGACAGGGGGCAAGGTAGAGACCCAGTACTTC.

This clone has just a few counts. The chain links TRBV7-8 to TRBJ1-3; D possibly corresponds to TRBD1 (5 bases). The V gene's germline CDR1 is SGHVS and CDR2 FQNEAQ. Trimming cost V 5 bases and J 4 bases, with 9 bases left between them. The CDR3 has 13 amino acids. CDR3: CASSPGGGNTIYF. The CDR3, as DNA: TGTGCCAGCAGCCCCGGGGGAGGAAACACCATATATTTT.

The rearrangement uses TRBV10-3 and TRBJ2-1; 10 bases map to TRBD2. The J segment lost 7 bases and the V segment lost 7 bases, leaving 7 bases of the junction unmatched. Germline V gene sequence: CDR1 ENHRY, CDR2 SYGVKD. The CDR3 is 14 amino acids. The chain's CDR3 is CAINPGTSVNEQFF. In DNA, the CDR3 is TGTGCCATCAATCCCGGGACTAGCGTGAATGAGCAGTTCTTC.

This chain joins TRBV9 and TRBJ2-3; D gene ambiguous. V lost 0 bases, J lost 5 bases, and 10 bases lay in between. The CDR3 spans 14 residues. CDR1 and CDR2 (germline): SGDLS, YYNGEE. The CDR3 reads CASSVEAPGDTQYF. The CDR3 nucleotides read TGTGCCAGCAGCGTAGAGGCCCCGGGAGATACGCAGTATTTT. Complete variable domain (other parts from reference TRBV9 and TRBJ2-3): DSGVTQTPKHLITATGQRVTLRCSPRSGDLSVYWYQQSLDQGLQFLIQYYNGEERAKGNILERFSAQQFPDLHSELNLSSLELGDSALYFCASSVEAPGDTQYFGPGTRLTVL.

The chain carries TRBV4-3 and TRBJ2-1; 10 bases fit TRBD2. Germline V lookup: CDR1 LGHNA, CDR2 YSLEER. The CDR3 contains 18 residues. V was pared by 5 bases and J by 0 bases, with 10 bases of the junction left unmatched. The CDR3 DNA sequence: TGCGCCAGCAGCGCCGGACTAGCGGCCGTACGCTCCTACAATGAGCAGTTCTTC. Encoded protein: CASSAGLAAVRSYNEQFF.

The chain has TRBV30 and TRBJ1-1; 9 nucleotides line up with TRBD1. Germline V gene lookup returns CDR1 GTSNPN and CDR2 SVGIG (reference sequence). This CDR3 region has 13 residues. Trimming removed 4 bases from V and 4 bases from J; junction bases left unmatched: 4. The CDR3: CAWKQGAGTEAFF. DNA of the CDR3: TGTGCCTGGAAACAGGGGGCGGGCACTGAAGCTTTCTTT.

The V call is TRBV6-1, the J call TRBJ1-2; D is ambiguous. The germline gives CDR1 MNHNS, CDR2 SASEGT. The V end lost 6 bases, the J end lost 5 bases, and 16 bases lay between the germline ends. This CDR3 spans 14 amino acids. The chain's CDR3 is CASRPVQASYGYTF. In DNA form, the CDR3 reads TGTGCCAGCAGGCCCGTTCAGGCTTCGTATGGCTACACCTTC.

This clone appeared once. The chain has TRBV30 and TRBJ2-3; D may be TRBD2 (6 bases). V shed 3 bases and J shed 4 bases, with 17 bases lying between them. Germline loops: CDR1 GTSNPN, CDR2 SVGIG (reference sequence). The CDR3 extends over 15 amino acids. CDR3 amino acids: CAWRKGGAAADTQYF. The CDR3 DNA sequence: TGTGCCTGGAGAAAAGGAGGGGCCGCGGCAGATACGCAGTATTTT.

The V and J genes are TRBV30 and TRBJ2-4; 8 bases are shared with TRBD1. Trimming cost V 5 bases and J 3 bases; bases outside gene matches: 6. The CDR3 loop spans 14 amino acids. From germline, CDR1 is GTSNPN and CDR2 SVGIG (reference sequence). CDR3: CAWSTGTGKNIQYF. The CDR3 region has the DNA TGTGCCTGGTCTACCGGGACAGGCAAAAACATTCAGTACTTC.

This chain uses TRBV19 with TRBJ2-2; 7 nucleotides line up with TRBD2. The CDR3 is made up of 14 amino acids. The V segment lost 3 bases and the J segment 3 bases; nucleotides outside the gene matches: 1. Germline lookup yields CDR1 LNHDA and CDR2 SQIVND (reference sequence). CDR3 protein: CASSMGRDTGELFF. CDR3 sequence (DNA): TGTGCCAGTAGTATGGGGAGGGACACCGGGGAGCTGTTTTTT.

The chain joins TRBV28 to TRBJ2-1; D perhaps matches TRBD1 (5 bases). Trimming took off 5 bases at V and 5 bases at J, with 16 bases between the two ends. CDR3 length: 15 residues. The germline CDR1 and CDR2 sequences are MDHEN and SYDVKM. The CDR3 DNA reads TGTGCCAGCAGTCCGCAGACAGAGCTAAACAATGAGCAGTTCTTC. It specifies CASSPQTELNNEQFF.

The V call is TRBV4-2, the J call TRBJ2-3; a possible D gene is TRBD2 (5 bases). Germline loops: CDR1 LGHNA, CDR2 YNFKEQ. This CDR3 is built from 14 residues. The V and J ends lost 3 bases and 2 bases respectively, with 9 bases between them. CDR3 in amino acids: CASSQRAATDTQYF. CDR3 bases: TGTGCCAGCAGCCAGCGGGCCGCCACAGATACGCAGTATTTT.

The V and J genes are TRBV29-1 and TRBJ2-7; D unclear. Trimming took 3 bases from V and 0 from J, leaving 9 bases between them. Looked up from germline, CDR1 is SQVTM and CDR2 is ANQGSEA. This CDR3 contains 13 residues. This CDR3 reads CSVDYPNSYEQYF. The CDR3 DNA follows: TGCAGCGTTGACTACCCGAACTCCTACGAGCAGTACTTC.

Comment on this clone: Other DNA sequences from this sample encode an identical CDR3 as well. The gene calls are TRBV5-1 and TRBJ1-2, with TRBD1 as a possible D gene (5 bases). Germline CDR1 is SGHRS and CDR2 is YFSETQ. The CDR3 has 14 residues. Trimming stripped 0 bases from V and 8 bases from J, with 14 bases between. The DNA for the CDR3 is TGCGCCAGCAGCTTGGTTGGAGGGGTAAACGGCTACACCTTC. This gives the protein CASSLVGGVNGYTF. The variable domain in full, with the rest retrieved from reference TRBV5-1 and TRBJ1-2, is KAGVTQTPRYLIKTRGQQVTLSCSPISGHRSVSWYQQTPGQGLQFLFEYFSETQRNKGNFPGRFSGRQFSNSRSEMNVSTLELGDSALYLCASSLVGGVNGYTFGSGTRLTVV.

The V gene is TRBV15, the J gene TRBJ2-7, with 8 nucleotides matching TRBD2. CDR1 is LNHNV and CDR2 is YYDKDF in the germline V gene (reference sequence). V shed 8 bases, J shed 4 bases, and the junction held 13 bases outside the gene matches. There are 15 residues in the CDR3. CDR3 region: CATAPGGVLFYEQYF. Written as DNA, the CDR3 is TGTGCCACCGCCCCGGGGGGGGTTCTCTTTTACGAGCAGTACTTC.

The CDR3 sequence is CASSLTGQREAFF. In nucleotides, the CDR3 is TGTGCCAGCAGCTTAACGGGACAGCGTGAAGCTTTCTTT. J is TRBJ1-1 and V is TRBV7-2; 7 bases match TRBD1. This CDR3 has 13 amino acids. Germline trimming cut 2 bases from V and 7 bases from J; bases unmatched to any gene: 4. Germline V gene data show CDR1 as SGHTA and CDR2 as FQGNSA.

The chain is built from TRBV6-6 and TRBJ2-7; 7 nucleotides align to TRBD1. The germline CDR1 and CDR2 sequences are MNHNY and SVGAGI (reference sequence). V gave up 2 bases and J gave up 2 bases; unmatched junction bases: 9. This CDR3 is built from 16 residues. The CDR3 nucleotides are TGTGCCAGCAGTTACCCAGTGACAGGGAGTCCCTACGAGCAGTACTTC. The encoded protein is CASSYPVTGSPYEQYF.

The chain links TRBV5-6 to TRBJ2-2; unclear D gene. V was clipped by 2 bases and J by 4 bases, with 9 bases between them. The CDR3 totals 14 residues. The germline CDR1 and CDR2 sequences are SGHDT and YYEEEE. The CDR3 nucleotides read TGTGCCAGCAGCTTTGGCACCAGCACCGGGGAGCTGTTTTTT. Translated, it gives CASSFGTSTGELFF.

The rearrangement uses TRBV2 and TRBJ2-2; 7 bases align to TRBD2. The germline CDR1 and CDR2 sequences are SNHLY and FYNNEI. The CDR3 runs to 16 residues. Trimming took 2 bases from V and 7 from J; bases not matched to a gene: 10. CDR3 protein: CASSEFGRWTSGELFF. The CDR3 DNA reads TGTGCCAGCAGTGAATTCGGGCGGTGGACTAGCGGGGAGCTGTTTTTT.

This clone was detected once. The chain couples TRBV7-2 to TRBJ2-6; D remains unclear. The CDR3 sequence is 17 residues long. Per germline, CDR1 SGHTA and CDR2 FQGNSA. Deletions cut 3 bases from V and 0 bases from J, with 12 bases between. CDR3 DNA: TGTGCCAGCAGCTTTCTTCCAACCAGCTCTGGGGCCAACGTCCTGACTTTC. It specifies CASSFLPTSSGANVLTF.

The genes are TRBV7-2 and TRBJ2-1, with 8 bases matching TRBD2. V gave up 5 bases and J gave up 8 bases; unmatched junction bases: 17. This CDR3 spans 17 amino acids. Germline assignment: CDR1 SGHTA and CDR2 FQGNSA. The CDR3 bases are TGTGCCAGCAGCAAGTTAGCGAGCGGGGGCACTTTAGATGAGCAGTTCTTC. Translated, it gives CASSKLASGGTLDEQFF.

The table lists this clone with a few counts. This sequence joins TRBV6-6 and TRBJ1-2; D possibly corresponds to TRBD1 (6 bases). CDR1 MNHNY and CDR2 SVGAGI come from the germline V gene (reference sequence). This CDR3 is 14 amino acids long. V was shortened by 4 bases and J by 2 bases, with 11 bases between the two germline ends. Here the CDR3 reads CASSSTGENYGYTF. CDR3 DNA: TGTGCCAGCAGTTCGACAGGAGAAAACTATGGCTACACCTTC.

The V call is TRBV15, the J call TRBJ2-4, with TRBD1 matching over 11 bases. With V trimmed by 2 bases and J by 2 bases, 5 bases remained unmatched. CDR3 length equals 17 residues. CDR1 is LNHNV, CDR2 YYDKDF, per germline (reference sequence). The CDR3 is CATSRSGDRGSKNIQYF. The CDR3 DNA reads as TGTGCCACCAGCAGATCCGGGGACAGGGGGTCCAAAAACATTCAGTACTTC.

Turning to this clone: The junction differs from germline at one of its ends, possibly a read error. This chain uses TRBV7-7 with TRBJ2-3, with D perhaps TRBD1 (7 bases). CDR1 SSHAT and CDR2 FNYEAQ come from the germline V gene (reference sequence). This CDR3 comprises 12 residues. CDR3 in amino acids: CASRGEADTQYF. CDR3 nucleotides: TGTGCTAGCAGGGGGGAGGCAGATACGCAGTATTTT. The whole variable domain, filled in from reference TRBV7-7 and TRBJ2-3, reads GAGVSQSPRYKVTKRGQDVTLRCDPISSHATLYWYQQALGQGPEFLTYFNYEAQPDKSGLPSDRFSAERPEGSISTLTIQRTEQRDSAMYRCASRGEADTQYFGPGTRLTVL.